This T cell receptor (beta chain) appears in the sequencing data of a study of early T cells in non-severe SARS-CoV-2 infection. Study-level information: The study sequenced bulk RNA from unsorted whole blood, with chains unpaired.

Each cDNA molecule carried a unique molecular identifier. TCRdb reprocessed the 5' RACE reads with MiXCR, giving one entry per CDR3 protein. The profile shows about 27,000 distinct CDR3 sequences, 2.5% to 3.5% of them singletons. The CDR3 sequence is 12 residues long. Germline CDR1 MGHRA, CDR2 YSYEKL. The V and J ends lost 5 bases and 4 bases respectively, with 8 bases between them. This clonotype appeared a few times. Sequenced: whole blood. The origin of this receptor is an adult who was a healthcare worker with PCR-confirmed SARS-CoV-2 infection or an uninfected control (not recorded which). This rearrangement joins TRBV4-1 to TRBJ2-5; no clear D. This CDR3 is CASSSEPETQYF. CDR3 nucleotides: TGCGCCAGCAGCTCCGAGCCAGAGACCCAGTACTTC.